This T cell receptor beta chain was observed in a study of shared clonotypes between healthy human individuals. Regarding the study as a whole: Represented genetic and exposure-history diversity was restricted by having few donors. Deeper or shallower sequencing was expected to change how clonotypes are shared among donors.

Every subset had its genomic DNA shared out evenly among several immunoSEQ plates. Generated by immunoSEQ multiplex PCR, the TCRdb table keeps only in-frame clones and is missing some. The repertoire holds roughly 2.1 million clones, about 92% seen once, with under 2% in the top ten. The naive CD8 subset, CD45RO-negative cells positively selected for CCR7, excluded terminally differentiated effector memory CD45RA+ cells. Germline values: CDR1 SEHNR, CDR2 FQNEAQ (reference sequence). V was trimmed by 0 bases and J by 10 bases, leaving 10 bases between them. This CDR3 spans 13 amino acids. Remarks on this clone: Its matching antigen is unknown.

Sample: naive CD8+ T cells from PBMCs. The receptor was isolated from a man between 18 and 29 years old in good health. Some clones in this sample may be carry-over from other donors' samples. This rearrangement joins TRBV7-9 to TRBJ2-1, with no clear D. The CDR3 DNA follows: TGTGCCAGCAGCTTAGCAAGTCTACGGGAGCAGTTCTTC. Protein sequence: CASSLASLREQFF.